This TCR beta chain came from a study of beta chain features in type 1 diabetes. Study-wide points: Cells carrying high TCR expression could end up over-represented when cDNA is sequenced. TCRB CDR3s were moderately but significantly shorter in Type 1 diabetes patients in all four CD4+ subsets.

The CDR3 totals 13 residues. Trimming pared 0 bases from V and 7 bases from J, leaving 7 bases between. Germline loops: CDR1 SGDLS, CDR2 YYNGEE. A heparinised blood draw that averaged approximately 120 mL was obtained once from each donor. Of the isolated RNA, all was reverse transcribed, and so the sequenced material was expressed TCRB transcripts. Some clones are missing from TCRdb's copy, which holds only in-frame ones; the method was immunoSEQ multiplex PCR. The table includes roughly 250,000 clones, roughly 20% detected once. Comments on this clone: Its antigen is unidentified.

This chain joins TRBV9 and TRBJ2-2; D is unresolved. This receptor was identified in a woman between 40 and 50 years old with type 1 diabetes. The sequencing input was naive CD4+ T cells from blood. Written as DNA, the CDR3 is TGTGCCAGCAGCGTAGCTACGGTCGGGGAGCTGTTTTTT. It codes for CASSVATVGELFF.